The rows below give T cell receptor beta chains drawn from one sample of a study of blood T cell repertoires in COVID-19. Assay used: immunoSEQ multiplex PCR; TCRdb lists only in-frame clones, some missing. The sample shows approximately 200,000 clones, 85% to 95% of them seen only once. Sequencing was carried out using peripheral blood. The receptors derive from a man younger than 45 with COVID-19, enrolled during active disease. The CDR3 runs from the conserved cysteine through the conserved F or W. The order of the fields is J gene, V gene, clone size, CDR3 protein. Only some rows state a clone size, as once, few, many or a class for expanded clones.

TRBJ2-7,TRBV7-9,-,CASSPTPGQGAIEQYF
TRBJ1-4,TRBV2,-,CASSESGDGREKLFF
TRBJ2-1,TRBV5-4,-,CASSLYSGNEQFF
TRBJ1-1,TRBV11-2,-,CASSLDQGMNTEAFF
TRBJ1-2,TRBV3-1/TRBV3-2,-,CASSQGRDRGYTF
TRBJ2-5,TRBV5-1,-,CASSLRVAGVRETQYF
TRBJ2-2,TRBV4-1,-,CASSQDASGGAGELFF
TRBJ1-2,TRBV6-5,-,CASRDRLRANYGYTF
TRBJ1-2,TRBV7-9,-,CASSPTTYGSDYGYTF
TRBJ2-7,TRBV7-9,-,CASSLEDRGGYEQYF
TRBJ1-3,TRBV5-4,-,CASSYDSGNTIYF
TRBJ1-1,TRBV12-3/TRBV12-4,-,CASNMGGNTEAFF
TRBJ1-4,TRBV6-2/TRBV6-3,-,CASSTAGQGGEKLFF
TRBJ2-5,TRBV5-4,-,CASSFSSREETQYF
TRBJ2-7,TRBV5-1,once,CASSLVYGYEQYF
TRBJ1-4,TRBV4-2,-,CASSQAPRDRPNEKLFF
TRBJ2-7,TRBV18,-,CASSPWQGKGYEQYF
TRBJ2-1,TRBV5-1,-,CASSLQGWVNEQFF
TRBJ2-7,TRBV27,-,CASNTGYEQYF
TRBJ1-2,TRBV6-2/TRBV6-3,-,CASSWTGGLFYGYTF
TRBJ1-5,TRBV6-1,once,CASSDAGQINQPQHF
TRBJ2-1,TRBV5-4,-,CASSLGTGLYNEQFF
TRBJ1-1,TRBV2,-,CASTGALVTEAFF
TRBJ2-3,TRBV18,-,CASSPQGTGTDTQYF
TRBJ1-2,TRBV2,-,CASSEAPGQGSTYGYTF
TRBJ2-2,TRBV10-2,-,CASSEGDRETGELFF
TRBJ2-2,TRBV7-3,-,CASSLNRENTGELFF
TRBJ2-2,TRBV3-1/TRBV3-2,-,CASTKTGGADTGELFF
TRBJ1-2,TRBV27,-,CASSSATGGYGYTF
TRBJ2-3,TRBV5-1,-,CASSLSAGDTDTQYF
TRBJ1-2,TRBV19,once,CASSMETGLIGYGYTF
TRBJ1-3,TRBV7-9,-,CASSTTGTGYISGNTIYF
TRBJ2-5,TRBV20-1,-,CSARRETQYF
TRBJ1-2,TRBV6-5,-,CASSKQGGDGYTF
TRBJ1-5,TRBV6-1,once,CASSEARDQPQHF
TRBJ1-2,TRBV9,-,CASSGGTDGYTF
TRBJ2-3,TRBV10-3,-,CAISEWPAGGSEDTQYF
TRBJ2-1,TRBV5-1,-,CASSGTGGPYNEQFF
TRBJ2-5,TRBV5-6,once,CASSSGTSETQYF
TRBJ2-3,TRBV20-1,-,CSAGKLQAQYF
TRBJ1-4,TRBV19,-,CASSPDRGGEKLFF
TRBJ2-4,TRBV6-5,-,CASSPLAKNIQYF
TRBJ2-5,TRBV5-1,-,CASGTSGGQETQYF
TRBJ1-4,TRBV28,once,CASSLGAGALRKLFF
TRBJ2-7,TRBV3-1/TRBV3-2,once,CASSHPGQGAVEQYF
TRBJ2-7,TRBV6-5,-,CASSYTHRSYEQYF
TRBJ2-5,TRBV12-5,-,CASGTDRYQETQYF
TRBJ1-3,TRBV15,-,CATSREPTVSSGNTIYF
TRBJ1-4,TRBV29-1,-,CSAADNPSEKLFF
TRBJ2-7,TRBV13,-,CASSSAFSGTLGSYEQYF
TRBJ1-2,TRBV30,few,CAWSSRGAHGYTF
TRBJ1-1,TRBV12-3/TRBV12-4,-,CASDTDRNTEAFF
TRBJ1-2,TRBV6-2/TRBV6-3,-,CASSYGHYGYTF
TRBJ2-1,TRBV27,few,CASSQLRDSFEQFF
TRBJ1-2,TRBV6-5,-,CASSYSGGSNYGYTF
TRBJ1-6,TRBV11-2,-,CASSFTGGNSPLHF
TRBJ1-1,TRBV12-5,-,CASGFHLGETTEAFF
TRBJ1-1,TRBV6-5,-,CASSSVSEAFF
TRBJ2-5,TRBV5-4,-,CASSGGAGGETQYF
TRBJ1-5,TRBV24-1,-,CATSDSGQQAPQHF